Listed below are T cell receptor beta chains from one sample, sequenced in a study of blood T cell repertoires in COVID-19. Method: immunoSEQ multiplex PCR; TCRdb's copy keeps in-frame clones and lacks some. The data show tens of thousands of clones, 87% seen once. The sequencing sample was made of peripheral blood. The receptors were gathered from a woman older than 75 with acute or convalescent COVID-19. Each CDR3 is given with its conserved first and last residue. The order of the fields is V gene, D gene, J gene, clone size, CDR3 DNA, CDR3 protein. A D gene is named only where the DNA matches it firmly. Clone size appears in some rows only: once, few, many, or a class for an expanded clone.

v_call: TRBV18
d_call: -
j_call: TRBJ2-1
clone_size: -
cdr3_nt: TGTGCCAGCTCACCACCAGGTGGACAGTTCAATGAGCAGTTCTTC
cdr3_aa: CASSPPGGQFNEQFF

v_call: TRBV2
d_call: -
j_call: TRBJ2-2
clone_size: -
cdr3_nt: TGTGCCGGAGCCCTGTATGGCACCGGGGAGCTGTTTTTT
cdr3_aa: CAGALYGTGELFF

v_call: TRBV7-2
d_call: -
j_call: TRBJ1-1
clone_size: -
cdr3_nt: TGTGCCAGCAGCCAGGGGATTATCTGGGAATCAGGGACTGAAGCTTTCTTT
cdr3_aa: CASSQGIIWESGTEAFF

v_call: TRBV2
d_call: TRBD1
j_call: TRBJ1-2
clone_size: few
cdr3_nt: TGTGCCAGCAGTGAGCTCCGGGACAGGGGAAGTGGCTACACCTTC
cdr3_aa: CASSELRDRGSGYTF

v_call: TRBV3-1/TRBV3-2
d_call: -
j_call: TRBJ2-1
clone_size: -
cdr3_nt: TGTGCCAGCAGCCCAGGGCAGGGCCCCTATGAGCAGTTCTTC
cdr3_aa: CASSPGQGPYEQFF

v_call: TRBV2
d_call: TRBD1
j_call: TRBJ2-2
clone_size: -
cdr3_nt: TGTGCCAGCAGAAGGGGACAGGGAGGGACCGGGGAGCTGTTTTTT
cdr3_aa: CASRRGQGGTGELFF

v_call: TRBV24-1
d_call: TRBD1
j_call: TRBJ2-5
clone_size: -
cdr3_nt: TGTGCCACCAGTGATTTAATAGGGGGCGGTGAGACCCAGTACTTC
cdr3_aa: CATSDLIGGGETQYF

v_call: TRBV18
d_call: -
j_call: TRBJ1-2
clone_size: -
cdr3_nt: TGTGCCAGCTCACCAGACTGGGAGGGCTATGGCTACACCTTC
cdr3_aa: CASSPDWEGYGYTF

v_call: TRBV19
d_call: TRBD2
j_call: TRBJ2-1
clone_size: -
cdr3_nt: TGTGCCACCGAAGAGATAGCGGGGGGGTCCCACGAGCAGTTCTTC
cdr3_aa: CATEEIAGGSHEQFF

v_call: TRBV19
d_call: -
j_call: TRBJ2-7
clone_size: -
cdr3_nt: TGTGCCAGTAGTTTCCGTTACGAGCAGTACTTC
cdr3_aa: CASSFRYEQYF

v_call: TRBV28
d_call: -
j_call: TRBJ2-7
clone_size: -
cdr3_nt: TGTGCCAGCAGCCCCGGACAGACCTACGAGCAGTACTTC
cdr3_aa: CASSPGQTYEQYF

v_call: TRBV25-1
d_call: TRBD2
j_call: TRBJ2-1
clone_size: -
cdr3_nt: TGTGCCAGCAGCCCCGGGGGGAGAACCTTCAATGAGCAGTTCTTC
cdr3_aa: CASSPGGRTFNEQFF

v_call: TRBV7-9
d_call: TRBD2
j_call: TRBJ2-7
clone_size: -
cdr3_nt: TGTGCCAGCAGCGCGCCTACTAGCGGGGGCCGCTACGAGCAGTACTTC
cdr3_aa: CASSAPTSGGRYEQYF

v_call: TRBV19
d_call: -
j_call: TRBJ1-2
clone_size: -
cdr3_nt: TGTGCCAGTAGTATGGGCCCCCTCTATGGCTACACCTTC
cdr3_aa: CASSMGPLYGYTF

v_call: TRBV11-2
d_call: TRBD1
j_call: TRBJ1-1
clone_size: few
cdr3_nt: TGTGCCAGCAGCTCACTCCGGGACAGGGGGCACACTGAAGCTTTCTTT
cdr3_aa: CASSSLRDRGHTEAFF

v_call: TRBV5-6
d_call: TRBD1
j_call: TRBJ2-1
clone_size: once
cdr3_nt: TGTGCCAGCAGCTTATTTCCGGGACAGGGTGCTGAGCAGTTCTTC
cdr3_aa: CASSLFPGQGAEQFF

v_call: TRBV19
d_call: TRBD1
j_call: TRBJ1-1
clone_size: few
cdr3_nt: TGTGCCAGTAGCCTCACAGGGGGCATCGGTGAAGCTTTCTTT
cdr3_aa: CASSLTGGIGEAFF

v_call: TRBV14
d_call: -
j_call: TRBJ1-4
clone_size: once
cdr3_nt: TGTGCCAGCTCCCGGGCAACTAATGAAAAACTGTTTTTT
cdr3_aa: CASSRATNEKLFF

v_call: TRBV10-3
d_call: -
j_call: TRBJ2-2
clone_size: -
cdr3_nt: TGTGCCGCCCGGGCAGGGATAAGGACCGGGGAGCTGTTTTTT
cdr3_aa: CAARAGIRTGELFF

v_call: TRBV18
d_call: -
j_call: TRBJ1-1
clone_size: -
cdr3_nt: TGTGCCAGCTCACGAGGGGGGGTGACTGAAGCTTTCTTT
cdr3_aa: CASSRGGVTEAFF

v_call: TRBV7-9
d_call: -
j_call: TRBJ1-2
clone_size: -
cdr3_nt: TGTGCCAGCAGCGCACAGGGTTTGGGCTACACCTTC
cdr3_aa: CASSAQGLGYTF

v_call: TRBV6-6
d_call: TRBD1
j_call: TRBJ1-1
clone_size: -
cdr3_nt: TGTGCCAGCAGACAGGGGCAGTATAGTGAAGCTTTCTTT
cdr3_aa: CASRQGQYSEAFF

v_call: TRBV4-2
d_call: TRBD2
j_call: TRBJ2-2
clone_size: -
cdr3_nt: TGTGCCAGCAGCCAAGATAGCGGGATTGGCGGGGAGCTGTTTTTT
cdr3_aa: CASSQDSGIGGELFF

v_call: TRBV5-1
d_call: -
j_call: TRBJ1-4
clone_size: -
cdr3_nt: TGCGCCAGCAGCTTACCAGGAGAAAAACTGTTTTTT
cdr3_aa: CASSLPGEKLFF

v_call: TRBV4-1
d_call: -
j_call: TRBJ2-6
clone_size: -
cdr3_nt: TGCGCCAGCAGCTCCGACAGTGGGGCTGGGGCCAACGTCCTGACTTTC
cdr3_aa: CASSSDSGAGANVLTF

v_call: TRBV9
d_call: TRBD1
j_call: TRBJ2-3
clone_size: -
cdr3_nt: TGTGCCAGCACAGTAGGGACAGGGGGCACAGATACGCAGTATTTT
cdr3_aa: CASTVGTGGTDTQYF

v_call: TRBV21-1
d_call: -
j_call: TRBJ2-7
clone_size: once
cdr3_nt: TGTCCTTACGCCCGACTAGCGGGAGGGTACGAGCAGTACTTC
cdr3_aa: CPYARLAGGYEQYF

v_call: TRBV19
d_call: TRBD1
j_call: TRBJ1-2
clone_size: -
cdr3_nt: TGTGCCAGTAGTAGTATACGACAGGGTAACGGTAACGGCTACACCTTC
cdr3_aa: CASSSIRQGNGNGYTF

v_call: TRBV6-6
d_call: -
j_call: TRBJ2-1
clone_size: -
cdr3_nt: TGTGCCAGCAGTTACCTGGGAGTGGGAGGTGAGCAGTTCTTC
cdr3_aa: CASSYLGVGGEQFF

v_call: TRBV6-4
d_call: TRBD2
j_call: TRBJ2-1
clone_size: -
cdr3_nt: TGTGCCAGCAGTGACCGGGCTAGCGGGAGAGGGGGTCTTATAAATGAGCAGTTCTTC
cdr3_aa: CASSDRASGRGGLINEQFF

v_call: TRBV30
d_call: -
j_call: TRBJ2-5
clone_size: -
cdr3_nt: TGTGCCTGGAGTGCCTCTGGGGCGGGGGAGACCCAGTACTTC
cdr3_aa: CAWSASGAGETQYF

v_call: TRBV28
d_call: TRBD1
j_call: TRBJ1-3
clone_size: -
cdr3_nt: TGTGCCAGCAGACCTACAGGGGGTCGAACTGGAAACACCATATATTTT
cdr3_aa: CASRPTGGRTGNTIYF

v_call: TRBV7-2
d_call: -
j_call: TRBJ2-7
clone_size: once
cdr3_nt: TGTGCCAGCGTATCGTCCCCACAGGGCCTAGATTGGGGGCAGTACTTC
cdr3_aa: CASVSSPQGLDWGQYF

v_call: TRBV7-9
d_call: TRBD2
j_call: TRBJ2-1
clone_size: -
cdr3_nt: TGTGCCAGCAGCCCCTTAGGCGGGAGGACCTACAATGAGCAGTTCTTC
cdr3_aa: CASSPLGGRTYNEQFF

v_call: TRBV28
d_call: -
j_call: TRBJ2-1
clone_size: -
cdr3_nt: TGTGCCAGCAGTCGAGTTGACAGCCTCGGGAATGAGCAGTTCTTC
cdr3_aa: CASSRVDSLGNEQFF

v_call: TRBV5-4
d_call: -
j_call: TRBJ1-1
clone_size: -
cdr3_nt: TGTGCCAGCAGCGGAGATAGGGGGATGATCTTT
cdr3_aa: CASSGDRGMIF

v_call: TRBV5-1
d_call: TRBD1
j_call: TRBJ1-4
clone_size: -
cdr3_nt: TGCGCCAGCAGTCCCGGGACAGGGCTCGAAAAACTGTTTTTT
cdr3_aa: CASSPGTGLEKLFF

v_call: TRBV19
d_call: -
j_call: TRBJ1-1
clone_size: -
cdr3_nt: TGTGCCAGTATGGGGGATCCGGGACATAGGAACACTGAAGCTTTCTTT
cdr3_aa: CASMGDPGHRNTEAFF

v_call: TRBV5-1
d_call: -
j_call: TRBJ1-6
clone_size: -
cdr3_nt: TGCGCCAGCAGCTTGCCTGCCGGGAATAATTCACCCCTCCACTTT
cdr3_aa: CASSLPAGNNSPLHF

v_call: TRBV5-1
d_call: -
j_call: TRBJ2-7
clone_size: -
cdr3_nt: TGCGCCAGCAGCTTGGAGGGATCAGGGCCGTTGAAGCAGTTGGACTTC
cdr3_aa: CASSLEGSGPLKQLDF

v_call: TRBV5-8
d_call: TRBD1
j_call: TRBJ1-1
clone_size: -
cdr3_nt: TGTGCCAGCGGTTCAGGGGATACAGGGGCCCGGACTGAAGCTTTCTTT
cdr3_aa: CASGSGDTGARTEAFF

v_call: TRBV5-1
d_call: TRBD1
j_call: TRBJ2-3
clone_size: -
cdr3_nt: TGCGCCAGCAGCCCGCAAGGGGGCAATACGCAGTATTTT
cdr3_aa: CASSPQGGNTQYF

v_call: TRBV27
d_call: -
j_call: TRBJ1-6
clone_size: -
cdr3_nt: TGTGCCAGCAGTTACCAGGGAATGGTCGATTCACCCCTCCACTTT
cdr3_aa: CASSYQGMVDSPLHF

v_call: TRBV27
d_call: TRBD1
j_call: TRBJ2-7
clone_size: -
cdr3_nt: TGTGCCAGCGGGACCCCTGCGGACAGGGGGATTTACGAGCAGTACTTC
cdr3_aa: CASGTPADRGIYEQYF

v_call: TRBV18
d_call: TRBD2
j_call: TRBJ2-3
clone_size: -
cdr3_nt: TGTGCCAGCTCACCGCTAGCGGGAGGTGGAGATACGCAGTATTTT
cdr3_aa: CASSPLAGGGDTQYF

v_call: TRBV7-6
d_call: -
j_call: TRBJ2-3
clone_size: -
cdr3_nt: TGTGCCAGCAGCCCCCTCGGGGGAGGCACAGATACGCAGTATTTT
cdr3_aa: CASSPLGGGTDTQYF

v_call: TRBV6-2/TRBV6-3
d_call: -
j_call: TRBJ2-7
clone_size: few
cdr3_nt: TGTGCCAGCAGTTCGGGCGGGATATTAAGCGAGCAGTACTTC
cdr3_aa: CASSSGGILSEQYF

v_call: TRBV29-1
d_call: TRBD1
j_call: TRBJ1-2
clone_size: few
cdr3_nt: TGCAGCGCTAGGACAGGGGTTAACTATGGCTACACCTTC
cdr3_aa: CSARTGVNYGYTF

v_call: TRBV6-2/TRBV6-3
d_call: TRBD2
j_call: TRBJ2-5
clone_size: -
cdr3_nt: TGTGCCAGCAGTTACATTGCGGGAGGTATGGAGACCCAGTACTTC
cdr3_aa: CASSYIAGGMETQYF

v_call: TRBV6-5
d_call: -
j_call: TRBJ2-1
clone_size: once
cdr3_nt: TGTGCCAGCAGAACCAGACTAGGGACCCTCGGTGAGCAGTTCTTC
cdr3_aa: CASRTRLGTLGEQFF

v_call: TRBV19
d_call: -
j_call: TRBJ2-1
clone_size: -
cdr3_nt: TGTGCCAGTAGTCCCAGTGGACTGCGTGAGCAGTTCTTC
cdr3_aa: CASSPSGLREQFF